The 3 T cell receptor beta chains given below trace back to one sample, sequenced in a study of T cells after yellow fever vaccination. TCRdb reanalysed the 5' RACE reads using MiXCR and keeps one entry per CDR3 protein. The sample gives some 670,000 distinct CDR3 sequences, roughly an eighth of which show up once; more than 12% is in the top ten. The sample in question was PBMCs, obtained on the day of the yellow fever booster vaccination. All receptors derive from a man under 40 who received the YFV17D yellow fever vaccine.

This clonotype was picked up a small number of times. The gene calls are TRBV6-5 and TRBJ2-7, with 11 bases lining up with TRBD2. Germline assignment: CDR1 MNHEY and CDR2 SVGAGI. The ends lost 0 bases at V and 0 bases at J; junction bases unmatched: 1. The length of the CDR3 is 16 residues. In DNA form, the CDR3 reads TGTGCCAGCAGTTACTCGCTAGCGGGGGGCTCCTACGAGCAGTACTTC. Its protein product is CASSYSLAGGSYEQYF.

This clonotype turned up a few times. The chain joins TRBV7-2 to TRBJ2-1, with a possible D match to TRBD1 (6 bases). CDR1 is SGHTA and CDR2 is FQGNSA in the germline V gene. The length of the CDR3 is 15 residues. The V end lost 6 bases, the J end lost 0 bases, and 12 bases lay between the germline ends. Written as DNA, the CDR3 is TGTGCCAGCAGGGGGGCGGGCCACTCCTACAATGAGCAGTTCTTC. This gives the protein CASRGAGHSYNEQFF.

The rearrangement links TRBV18 to TRBJ2-3; 8 bases are a match to TRBD2. V dropped 0 bases and J dropped 4; count of bases not matched to a gene: 9. The germline gives CDR1 KGHSH, CDR2 LQKENI. The CDR3 length is 17 residues. CDR3 nucleotides: TGTGCCAGCTCACCACCCCGAGGGGCGGGAGGCCCAGATACGCAGTATTTT. It is translated as CASSPPRGAGGPDTQYF.